This entry lists 20 T cell receptor beta chains sequenced from one sample in a study of regulatory T cells in long-lasting Graves disease. Combining iRepertoire HTBI primers with Arm-PCR of CDR3 regions, the authors built TCR beta libraries. MiXCR was run by TCRdb on the multiplex PCR reads, yielding one entry per CDR3 protein. The data contain hundreds of thousands of distinct CDR3 sequences, around a fifth of them singletons. Time point: persistent/refractory GD, antithyroid drugs over 5 years with positive TRAb. The authors made the TCR library using RNA they extracted from PBMCs. The sample was peripheral blood mononuclear cells (PBMCs), taken when the disease was refractory, from a patient treated with antithyroid drugs. The source is a female donor with Graves disease.

This clonotype was recorded many times. This rearrangement joins TRBV2 to TRBJ1-6, with D hard to call. The germline V gene has CDR1 SNHLY and CDR2 FYNNEI. The ends were cut back, 4 bases at V and 6 bases at J, with 10 bases in the middle. The CDR3 runs to 14 residues. CDR3 nucleotides: TGTGCCAGCAGTGTACAGCAGATTAATTCACCCCTCCACTTT. Protein sequence: CASSVQQINSPLHF.

The chain couples TRBV7-2 to TRBJ1-4, with D maybe TRBD1 (5 bases). Germline V lookup: CDR1 SGHTA, CDR2 FQGNSA. This CDR3 has 16 amino acids. With 2 bases removed from V and 4 bases from J, the gap between germline ends came to 14 bases. CDR3 nucleotides: TGTGCCAGCAGCTTAAGGGGTCCAGGCCATAATGAAAAACTGTTTTTT. This codes for CASSLRGPGHNEKLFF.

In its sample, this clonotype was seen many times. The V call is TRBV11-1, the J call TRBJ2-5, with D tentatively TRBD1 (6 bases). The CDR3 is made up of 14 amino acids. The V end lost 7 bases, the J end lost 5 bases, and 17 bases lay between the germline ends. Germline-derived CDR1 and CDR2 are SGHAT and FQDESV (reference sequence). The CDR3: CASNSNRVGETQYF. The CDR3 bases are TGTGCCAGCAACTCTAACAGGGTTGGTGAGACCCAGTACTTC.

This clonotype was detected once. V and J are TRBV6-5 and TRBJ2-1; D remains ambiguous. The V and J ends lost 0 bases and 7 bases respectively, with 19 bases between them. The CDR3 contains 17 residues. Germline V gives CDR1 MNHEY, CDR2 SVGAGI. The CDR3 nucleotides read TGTGCCAGCAGTTACTCGATCTGGCGCCGCCATCAGAATGAGCAGTTCTTC. It codes for CASSYSIWRRHQNEQFF.

This clonotype was recorded many times. The rearrangement links TRBV7-2 to TRBJ1-2, with TRBD1 matching over 11 bases. This CDR3 is 17 amino acids long. J lost 4 bases, V lost 1 base, and 8 bases had no gene match. Germline values: CDR1 SGHTA, CDR2 FQGNSA. The CDR3 DNA sequence: TGTGCCAGCAGCTTAGGGGACAGGGGGATTATGCTCTATGGCTACACCTTC. This translates into CASSLGDRGIMLYGYTF.

V and J are TRBV24-1 and TRBJ2-1, with 8 positions matching TRBD2. This CDR3 contains 16 residues. V lost 1 base to trimming and J lost 5 bases; unmatched junction nucleotides: 6. Germline V gives CDR1 KGHDR, CDR2 SFDVKD. This CDR3 is CATSDLRAGVHNEQFF. The CDR3 DNA is TGTGCCACCAGTGATTTAAGAGCGGGAGTTCACAATGAGCAGTTCTTC.

This chain uses TRBV19 with TRBJ2-5; maybe TRBD1 (6 bases). CDR1 and CDR2 from the germline V gene are LNHDA and SQIVND (reference sequence). This CDR3 region has 13 residues. V lost 6 bases and J 5 bases, leaving 13 bases between the germline ends. CDR3 nucleotides: TGTGCCAGTAGCCCCATGAGGGGGGAGACCCAGTACTTC. This codes for CASSPMRGETQYF.

This clonotype appeared a few times. The chain combines TRBV9 with TRBJ1-3; TRBD1 is a possible D gene (6 bases). V was trimmed by 5 bases and J by 2 bases, leaving 14 bases between them. CDR3 length: 15 residues. Per germline, CDR1 SGDLS and CDR2 YYNGEE. Here the CDR3 DNA reads TGTGCCAGCAGTACGGTAGGACAGCCTGGAAACACCATATATTTT. Translating gives CASSTVGQPGNTIYF.

This clonotype was counted many times. The chain uses TRBV7-2 and TRBJ1-1; unclear D gene. The CDR3 loop spans 14 amino acids. Trimming stripped 0 bases from V and 3 bases from J, with 8 bases between. Germline assignment: CDR1 SGHTA and CDR2 FQGNSA. CDR3 in DNA: TGTGCCAGCAGCTTAGCGCAATCGGACACTGAAGCTTTCTTT. It encodes CASSLAQSDTEAFF.

This sequence joins TRBV5-1 and TRBJ2-3, with TRBD1 matching 9 bases. The V segment lost 0 bases and the J segment 0 bases; nucleotides outside the gene matches: 2. This CDR3 comprises 16 residues. Germline-derived CDR1 and CDR2 are SGHRS and YFSETQ. CDR3: CASSLAGTGSTDTQYF. CDR3 coding DNA: TGCGCCAGCAGCTTGGCCGGGACAGGGAGCACAGATACGCAGTATTTT.

The V call is TRBV20-1, the J call TRBJ1-4; TRBD1 matches at 7 bases. Germline V gene lookup returns CDR1 DFQATT and CDR2 SNEGSKA (reference sequence). CDR3 length equals 14 residues. V lost 5 bases to trimming and J lost 5 bases; unmatched junction nucleotides: 8. CDR3 nucleotide sequence: TGCAGTGCTGGTAGACAGGGACTAAATGAAAAACTGTTTTTT. This gives the protein CSAGRQGLNEKLFF.

This clonotype was detected only a few times. J is TRBJ1-5 and V is TRBV19; D remains ambiguous. The CDR3 contains 10 residues. V lost 6 bases and J 16 bases, leaving 13 bases between the germline ends. Germline assignment: CDR1 LNHDA and CDR2 SQIVND (reference sequence). The chain's CDR3 is CASRETSFHF. The CDR3 DNA reads TGTGCCAGTAGGGAGACATCCTTCCATTTT.

As to this clonotype: A much larger clone lies a single base off, so this may be a read error. The rearrangement uses TRBV6-2 or TRBV6-3 and TRBJ1-5; 7 bases agree with TRBD1. The CDR3 runs to 14 residues. Germline V gene data show CDR1 as MNHEY and CDR2 as SVGEGT. The CDR3 sequence is CASRRRDSGQPKHF. The CDR3 bases are TGTGCCAGCAGGAGAAGGGACAGCGGTCAGCCCAAGCATTTT.

The rearrangement uses TRBV28 and TRBJ1-2; a weak D match, TRBD1 (6 bases). CDR1 and CDR2 from the germline V gene are MDHEN and SYDVKM. The CDR3 sequence is 16 residues long. V was cut by 7 bases and J by 7 bases, with 25 bases left in between. Here the CDR3 reads CASIPPGAGAISGYTF. The DNA of the CDR3 is TGTGCCAGCATACCCCCCGGCGCGGGGGCAATCAGTGGCTACACCTTC.

The genes are TRBV27 and TRBJ1-5; D ambiguous. This CDR3 has 13 residues. Trimming left V 3 bases short and J 3 bases short, with 6 bases between. Germline CDR1 reads MNHEY; CDR2 reads SMNVEV (reference sequence). CDR3 in amino acids: CASSFQYNQPQHF. Here the CDR3 DNA reads TGTGCCAGCAGTTTCCAGTACAATCAGCCCCAGCATTTT.

This chain connects TRBV10-3 to TRBJ1-2; D is ambiguous. Trimming took off 4 bases at V and 8 bases at J, with 11 bases between the two ends. CDR3 size: 12 residues. CDR1 and CDR2 (germline): ENHRY, SYGVKD. CDR3 bases: TGTGCCATCAGTGTGGGTGGCCCCGGCTACACCTTC. It encodes CAISVGGPGYTF.

In this sample, this clonotype turned up many times. The chain carries TRBV2 and TRBJ1-5; 10 nucleotides agree with TRBD1. The CDR3 has 16 residues. V lost 8 bases to trimming and J lost 5 bases; unmatched junction nucleotides: 12. Per germline, CDR1 SNHLY and CDR2 FYNNEI. In nucleotides, the CDR3 is TGTGCCAGCCAATCCGGACAGGGGGAAAACGATCAGCCCCAGCATTTT. Protein sequence: CASQSGQGENDQPQHF. Full variable domain (missing parts from reference TRBV2 and TRBJ1-5): EPEVTQTPSHQVTQMGQEVILRCVPISNHLYFYWYRQILGQKVEFLVSFYNNEISEKSEIFDDQFSVERPDGSNFTLKIRSTKLEDSAMYFCASQSGQGENDQPQHFGDGTRLSIL.

For this clonotype: With a much larger clone just one base away, this may be a read error. This sequence joins TRBV27 and TRBJ2-7; D is unresolved. The CDR3 covers 13 residues. Germline CDR1 reads MNHEY; CDR2 reads SMNVEV (reference sequence). The V end lost 6 bases, the J end lost 6 bases, and 15 bases lay between the germline ends. The CDR3 region is CASRSASQREQYF. As DNA, the CDR3 is TGTGCCAGCAGGTCCGCTTCTCAGCGCGAGCAGTACTTC.

V and J are TRBV5-1 and TRBJ2-4; 8 bases fit TRBD2. The trim removed 0 bases at V and 5 bases at J, leaving 1 base unmatched. Germline values: CDR1 SGHRS, CDR2 YFSETQ. This CDR3 spans 14 amino acids. CDR3 amino acids: CASSLALAENIQYF. DNA for the CDR3: TGCGCCAGCAGCTTGGCACTAGCGGAAAACATTCAGTACTTC.

As for this clonotype: The junction departs from germline at one end; a sequencing error may be responsible. As DNA, the CDR3 is TGCAGTTTTTTAGCGGGGCCTTCCTCCGAGCAGTACTTC. Encoded protein: CSFLAGPSSEQYF. This chain joins TRBV20-1 and TRBJ2-7, with TRBD2 matching over 8 bases. The CDR3 length is 13 residues. Germline CDR1 DFQATT, CDR2 SNEGSKA (reference sequence).